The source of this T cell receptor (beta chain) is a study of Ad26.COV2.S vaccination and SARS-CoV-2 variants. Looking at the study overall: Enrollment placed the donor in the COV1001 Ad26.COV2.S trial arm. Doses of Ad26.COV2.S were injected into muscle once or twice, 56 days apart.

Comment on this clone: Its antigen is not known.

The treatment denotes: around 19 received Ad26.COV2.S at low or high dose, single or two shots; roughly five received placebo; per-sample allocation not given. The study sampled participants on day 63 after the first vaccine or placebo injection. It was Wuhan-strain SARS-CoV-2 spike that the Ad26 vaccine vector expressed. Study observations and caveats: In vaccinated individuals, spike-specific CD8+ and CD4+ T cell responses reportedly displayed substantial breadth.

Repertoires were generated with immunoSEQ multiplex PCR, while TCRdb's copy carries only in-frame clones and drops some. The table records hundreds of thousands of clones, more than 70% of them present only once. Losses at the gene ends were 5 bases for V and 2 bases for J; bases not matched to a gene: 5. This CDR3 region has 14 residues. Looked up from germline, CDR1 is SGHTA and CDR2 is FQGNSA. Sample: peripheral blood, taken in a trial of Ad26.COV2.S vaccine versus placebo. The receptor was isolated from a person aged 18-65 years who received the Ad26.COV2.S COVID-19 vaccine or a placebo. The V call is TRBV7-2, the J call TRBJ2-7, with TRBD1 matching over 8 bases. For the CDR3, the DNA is TGTGCCAGCAGCCCAGGACAGGGTCCCTACGAGCAGTACTTC. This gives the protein CASSPGQGPYEQYF. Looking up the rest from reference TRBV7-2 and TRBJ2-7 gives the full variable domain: GAGVSQSPSNKVTEKGKDVELRCDPISGHTALYWYRQSLGQGLEFLIYFQGNSAPDKSGLPSDRFSAERTGGSVSTLTIQRTQQEDSAVYLCASSPGQGPYEQYFGPGTRLTVT.